Listed below are T cell receptor beta chains from one sample, sequenced in a study of OX40 agonist ivuxolimab in advanced cancers. Clones were sequenced by immunoSEQ multiplex PCR, and TCRdb holds only the in-frame ones, with some missing. The sample lists approximately 43,000 clones, 70% to 90% occurring once. Here the sequenced sample was CD4+ or CD8+ T cells sorted from blood, taken in a trial of the OX40 agonist ivuxolimab. These receptors all come from an adult with an advanced solid tumor such as melanoma, head and neck, liver or kidney cancer. Each CDR3 is given with its conserved first and last residue. D genes are given only for firm matches. The listing skips clone size in some rows; elsewhere it reads once, few, many or a size class.

j_gene,v_gene,abundance,d_gene,CDR3aa,CDR3nt
TRBJ2-3,TRBV7-9,NA,TRBD2,CASSSSPSGRTDTQYF,TGTGCCAGCAGCTCCTCCCCTAGCGGTCGCACAGATACGCAGTATTTT
TRBJ1-2,TRBV28,NA,NA,CASSRTTPSGVGYGYTF,TGTGCCAGCAGTCGTACAACTCCCTCAGGGGTAGGCTATGGCTACACCTTC
TRBJ2-5,TRBV5-4,NA,NA,CASTSGQEETQYF,TGTGCCAGCACTTCGGGACAAGAAGAGACCCAGTACTTC
TRBJ1-2,TRBV7-2,NA,TRBD1,CASSSRTGNGYTF,TGTGCCAGCAGCTCCAGGACAGGAAATGGCTACACCTTC
TRBJ2-2,TRBV2,NA,NA,CASSELGAGELFF,TGTGCCAGCAGTGAACTAGGGGCCGGGGAGCTGTTTTTT
TRBJ1-1,TRBV4-2,NA,NA,CASSPTGNTEAFF,TGTGCCAGCAGCCCTACAGGGAACACTGAAGCTTTCTTT
TRBJ2-2,TRBV19,NA,NA,CASSSSRNTGELFF,TGTGCCAGTAGTTCCTCTAGAAACACCGGGGAGCTGTTTTTT
TRBJ2-3,TRBV6-6,NA,TRBD2,CASSYPGGKKDTQYF,TGTGCCAGCAGTTACCCCGGGGGGAAAAAAGATACGCAGTATTTT
TRBJ1-5,TRBV4-1,NA,TRBD1,CASSLGGSYSNQPQHF,TGCGCCAGCAGCTTAGGGGGCTCGTATAGCAATCAGCCCCAGCATTTT
TRBJ2-5,TRBV2,NA,TRBD2,CASSAGRGQETQYF,TGTGCCAGCAGCGCGGGGAGGGGACAAGAGACCCAGTACTTC
TRBJ2-5,TRBV19,NA,NA,CASSMNREETQYF,TGTGCCAGTAGTATGAACAGGGAAGAGACCCAGTACTTC
TRBJ1-1,TRBV7-9,NA,NA,CASSLRGDTEAFF,TGTGCCAGCAGCTTAAGAGGGGACACTGAAGCTTTCTTT
TRBJ2-1,TRBV10-3,NA,TRBD2,CATSGLAGYNEQFF,TGTGCCACCTCAGGGCTAGCGGGCTACAATGAGCAGTTCTTC
TRBJ2-6,TRBV7-2,NA,NA,CASSPQSSGANVLTF,TGTGCCAGCAGCCCTCAGAGCTCTGGGGCCAACGTCCTGACTTTC
TRBJ1-1,TRBV6-5,once,NA,CASTPPGNTEAFF,TGTGCCAGTACACCACCGGGGAACACTGAAGCTTTCTTT
TRBJ2-3,TRBV7-2,NA,NA,CASSFSSTDTQYF,TGTGCCAGCAGCTTTTCCTCCACAGATACGCAGTATTTT
TRBJ2-3,TRBV4-3,NA,TRBD1,CASSQPGQGTDTQYF,TGCGCCAGCAGTCAACCGGGACAGGGTACAGATACGCAGTATTTT
TRBJ2-3,TRBV6-6,NA,TRBD2,CASTGGGARDTQYF,TGTGCCAGCACTGGCGGGGGGGCCAGAGATACGCAGTATTTT
TRBJ1-2,TRBV4-1,once,NA,CASSQVGPFQPPNYGYTF,TGCGCCAGCAGCCAAGTCGGACCCTTCCAACCCCCAAACTATGGCTACACCTTC
TRBJ1-3,TRBV2,once,NA,CASSDRDYSGNTIYF,TGTGCCAGCAGTGATAGGGATTACTCTGGAAACACCATATATTTT
TRBJ2-7,TRBV4-2,once,NA,CASSQDGRRTYEQYF,TGTGCCAGCAGCCAAGATGGCCGGAGGACCTACGAGCAGTACTTC
TRBJ1-5,TRBV4-2,NA,NA,CASSPQRGAEPQHF,TGTGCCAGCAGCCCCCAAAGGGGCGCAGAGCCCCAGCATTTT
TRBJ2-2,TRBV7-2,NA,NA,CASSRLDTGELFF,TGTGCCAGTTCAAGGTTGGACACCGGGGAGCTGTTTTTT
TRBJ1-5,TRBV2,NA,NA,CASSDPGENSNQPQHF,TGTGCCAGCAGTGATCCGGGGGAAAATAGCAATCAGCCCCAGCATTTT
TRBJ2-3,TRBV2,NA,NA,CASCTGGVSVGDTQYF,TGTGCCAGCTGCACAGGGGGGGTTTCTGTCGGCGATACGCAGTATTTT
TRBJ2-1,TRBV6-6,NA,TRBD1,CASRGTGVTYNEQFF,TGTGCCAGCAGGGGGACAGGGGTGACCTACAATGAGCAGTTCTTC
TRBJ1-3,TRBV5-6,NA,NA,CASKGPGNTIYF,TGTGCCAGCAAGGGGCCTGGAAACACCATATATTTT
TRBJ1-2,TRBV6-5,NA,TRBD1,CASRRDRVGYGYTF,TGTGCCAGCAGGAGGGACAGGGTGGGATATGGCTACACCTTC
TRBJ2-3,TRBV5-1,NA,TRBD2,CASSAGVQSTDTQYF,TGCGCCAGCAGCGCGGGGGTCCAAAGCACAGATACGCAGTATTTT
TRBJ1-1,TRBV5-1,NA,NA,CASSPQGQPNTEAFF,TGCGCCAGCAGCCCTCAGGGCCAGCCGAACACTGAAGCTTTCTTT
TRBJ2-3,TRBV5-4,NA,NA,CASSFLGTDTQYF,TGTGCCAGCAGCTTCCTGGGCACAGATACGCAGTATTTT
TRBJ1-3,TRBV19,once,NA,CASSTNPRTGGNTIYF,TGTGCCAGTAGTACCAACCCGAGGACGGGAGGAAACACCATATATTTT
TRBJ1-5,TRBV6-5,once,NA,CASSSNIYQPQHF,TGTGCCAGCAGTTCCAACATATATCAGCCCCAGCATTTT
TRBJ2-5,TRBV20-1,NA,NA,CSASYPKTQYF,TGCAGTGCAAGCTACCCCAAGACCCAGTACTTC
TRBJ1-1,TRBV5-8,NA,NA,CASSLVAGGAFF,TGTGCCAGCAGCTTAGTCGCGGGAGGAGCTTTCTTT
TRBJ1-5,TRBV7-3,once,NA,CASSPDSRTGNQPQHF,TGTGCCAGCAGCCCAGACTCGCGGACGGGCAATCAGCCCCAGCATTTT
TRBJ2-7,TRBV2,NA,NA,CASSRNRDGYEQYF,TGTGCCAGCAGTAGAAACAGGGATGGGTACGAGCAGTACTTC
TRBJ1-2,TRBV19,NA,TRBD1,CASRPRDSGVIGYTF,TGTGCCAGTAGGCCCCGGGACAGTGGTGTAATTGGCTACACCTTC
TRBJ2-7,TRBV2,NA,TRBD1,CASSGGQGLEQYF,TGTGCCAGCAGTGGCGGACAGGGATTGGAGCAGTACTTC
TRBJ1-5,TRBV4-2,NA,NA,CASSQGGNQPQHF,TGTGCCAGCAGCCAAGGCGGCAATCAGCCCCAGCATTTT
TRBJ2-1,TRBV7-9,NA,TRBD2,CASSLDLAGGAQQFF,TGTGCCAGCAGCTTAGACCTAGCGGGGGGGGCCCAGCAGTTCTTC
TRBJ2-5,TRBV5-1,NA,TRBD2,CASSLGVTSGAETQYF,TGCGCCAGCAGCTTGGGCGTGACTAGCGGGGCGGAGACCCAGTACTTC
TRBJ1-4,TRBV5-8,NA,NA,CASSLGFGEKLFF,TGTGCCAGCAGCTTGGGGTTCGGGGAAAAACTGTTTTTT
TRBJ1-3,TRBV7-2,few,TRBD1,CASSQDRRRNTIYF,TGTGCCAGCAGCCAGGACAGGAGGAGAAACACCATATATTTT
TRBJ1-1,TRBV11-3,NA,TRBD1,CASSLHYRGEAFF,TGTGCCAGCAGCTTACACTACAGGGGTGAAGCTTTCTTT